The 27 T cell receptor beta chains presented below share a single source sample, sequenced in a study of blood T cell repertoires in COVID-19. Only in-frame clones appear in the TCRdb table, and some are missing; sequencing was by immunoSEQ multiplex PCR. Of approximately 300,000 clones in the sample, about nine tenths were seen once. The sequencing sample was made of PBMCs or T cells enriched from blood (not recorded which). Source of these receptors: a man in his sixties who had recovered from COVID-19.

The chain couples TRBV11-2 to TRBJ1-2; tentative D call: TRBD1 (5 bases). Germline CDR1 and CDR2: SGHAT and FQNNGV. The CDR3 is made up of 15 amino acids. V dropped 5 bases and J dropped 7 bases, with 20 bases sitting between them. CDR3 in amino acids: CASSRTSVGAGGYTF. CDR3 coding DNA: TGTGCCAGCAGCCGGACGAGCGTTGGGGCCGGTGGCTACACCTTC.

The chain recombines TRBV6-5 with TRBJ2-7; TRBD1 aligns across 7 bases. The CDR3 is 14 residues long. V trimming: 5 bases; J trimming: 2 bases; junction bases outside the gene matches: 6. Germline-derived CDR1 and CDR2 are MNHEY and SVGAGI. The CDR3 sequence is CASSTRTGTYEQYF. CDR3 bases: TGTGCCAGCAGTACCCGGACAGGAACCTACGAGCAGTACTTC.

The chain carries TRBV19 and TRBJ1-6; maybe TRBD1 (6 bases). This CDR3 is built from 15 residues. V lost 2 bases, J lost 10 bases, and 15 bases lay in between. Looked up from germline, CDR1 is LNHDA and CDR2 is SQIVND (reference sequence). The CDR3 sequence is CASSINPDRRSPLHF. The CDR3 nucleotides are TGTGCCAGTAGTATAAACCCGGACAGAAGATCACCCCTCCACTTT.

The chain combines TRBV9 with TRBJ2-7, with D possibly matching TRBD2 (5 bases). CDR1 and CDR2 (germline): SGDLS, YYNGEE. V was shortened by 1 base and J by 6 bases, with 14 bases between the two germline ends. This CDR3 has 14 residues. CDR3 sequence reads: CASSVNPGFGEQYF. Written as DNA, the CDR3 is TGTGCCAGCAGCGTAAATCCGGGATTCGGCGAGCAGTACTTC.

The CDR3 is CSVEGGNGANVLTF. For the CDR3, the DNA is TGCAGCGTTGAAGGAGGGAATGGGGCCAACGTCCTGACTTTC. The gene calls are TRBV29-1 and TRBJ2-6; D may be TRBD2 (5 bases). CDR3 length: 14 residues. Germline CDR1 reads SQVTM; CDR2 reads ANQGSEA. The ends were cut back, 1 base at V and 3 bases at J, with 7 bases in the middle.

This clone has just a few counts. The CDR3 is CASSKDGTNYNEQFF. Written as DNA, the CDR3 is TGTGCCAGCAGCAAAGACGGGACAAATTACAATGAGCAGTTCTTC. The chain uses TRBV7-3 and TRBJ2-1; D may be TRBD1 (6 bases). V shed 5 bases and J shed 4 bases, with 15 bases lying between them. This CDR3 is built from 15 residues. CDR1 SGHTA and CDR2 FQGTGA come from the germline V gene.

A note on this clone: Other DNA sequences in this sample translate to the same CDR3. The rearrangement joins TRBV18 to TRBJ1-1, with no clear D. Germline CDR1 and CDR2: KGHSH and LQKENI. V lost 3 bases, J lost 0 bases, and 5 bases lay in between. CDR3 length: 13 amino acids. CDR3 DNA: TGTGCCAGCTCACCCGCAGTGAACACTGAAGCTTTCTTT. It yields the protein CASSPAVNTEAFF.

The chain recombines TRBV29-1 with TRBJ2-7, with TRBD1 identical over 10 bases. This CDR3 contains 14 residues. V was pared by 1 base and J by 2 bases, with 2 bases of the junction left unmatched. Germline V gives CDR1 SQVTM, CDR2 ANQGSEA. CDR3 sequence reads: CSVEGGTGAYEQYF. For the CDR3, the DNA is TGCAGCGTTGAAGGAGGGACAGGGGCCTACGAGCAGTACTTC.

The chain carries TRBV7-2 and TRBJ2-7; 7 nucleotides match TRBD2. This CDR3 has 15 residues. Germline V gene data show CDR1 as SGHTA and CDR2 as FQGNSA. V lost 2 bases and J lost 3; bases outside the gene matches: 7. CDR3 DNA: TGTGCCAGCAGCTTAATTGCGGGAGCAGGCTACGAGCAGTACTTC. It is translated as CASSLIAGAGYEQYF.

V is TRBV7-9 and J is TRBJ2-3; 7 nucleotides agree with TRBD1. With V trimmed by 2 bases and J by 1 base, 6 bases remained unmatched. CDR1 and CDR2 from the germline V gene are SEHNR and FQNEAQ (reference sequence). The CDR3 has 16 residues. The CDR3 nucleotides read TGTGCCAGCAGCTTACTCAGGACAGGCCGCACAGATACGCAGTATTTT. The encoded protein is CASSLLRTGRTDTQYF.

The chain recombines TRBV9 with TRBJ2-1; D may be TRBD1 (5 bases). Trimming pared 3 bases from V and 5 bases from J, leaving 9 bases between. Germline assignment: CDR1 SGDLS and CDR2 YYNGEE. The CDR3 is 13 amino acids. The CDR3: CASSGTLDNEQFF. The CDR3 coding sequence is TGTGCCAGCAGCGGGACATTAGACAATGAGCAGTTCTTC. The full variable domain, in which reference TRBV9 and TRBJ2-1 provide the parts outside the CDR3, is DSGVTQTPKHLITATGQRVTLRCSPRSGDLSVYWYQQSLDQGLQFLIQYYNGEERAKGNILERFSAQQFPDLHSELNLSSLELGDSALYFCASSGTLDNEQFFGPGTRLTVL.

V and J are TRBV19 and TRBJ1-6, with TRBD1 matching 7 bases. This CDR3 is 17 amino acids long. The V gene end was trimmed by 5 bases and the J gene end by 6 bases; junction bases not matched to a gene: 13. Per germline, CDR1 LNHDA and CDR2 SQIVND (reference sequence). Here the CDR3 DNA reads TGTGCCAGTAGTGTTACGGACAGGTTCGGACTTAATTCACCCCTCCACTTT. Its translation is CASSVTDRFGLNSPLHF.

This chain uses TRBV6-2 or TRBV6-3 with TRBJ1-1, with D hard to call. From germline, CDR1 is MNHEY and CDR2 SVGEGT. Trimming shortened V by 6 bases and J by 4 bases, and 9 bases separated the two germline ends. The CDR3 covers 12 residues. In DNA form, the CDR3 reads TGTGCCAGCAGCTTCGGGATCACTGAAGCTTTCTTT. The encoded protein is CASSFGITEAFF.

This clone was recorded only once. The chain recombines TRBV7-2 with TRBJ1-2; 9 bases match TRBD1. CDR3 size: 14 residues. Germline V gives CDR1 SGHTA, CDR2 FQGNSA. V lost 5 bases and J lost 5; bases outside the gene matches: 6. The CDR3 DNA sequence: TGTGCCAGCAGCCCTGGGACAGGGCCATATGGCTACACCTTC. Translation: CASSPGTGPYGYTF.

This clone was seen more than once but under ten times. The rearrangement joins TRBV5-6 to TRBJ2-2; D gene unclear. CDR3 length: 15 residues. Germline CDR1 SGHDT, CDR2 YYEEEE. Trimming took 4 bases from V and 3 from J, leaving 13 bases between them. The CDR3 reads CASSRRRRDTGELFF. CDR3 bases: TGTGCCAGCAGCCGAAGACGCCGGGACACCGGGGAGCTGTTTTTT.

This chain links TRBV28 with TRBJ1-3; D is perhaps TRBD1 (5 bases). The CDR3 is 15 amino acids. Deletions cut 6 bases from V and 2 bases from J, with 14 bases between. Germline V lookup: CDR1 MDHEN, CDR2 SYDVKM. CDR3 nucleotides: TGTGCCAGCAGCCTCTGGGGGGGAACTGGAAACACCATATATTTT. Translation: CASSLWGGTGNTIYF.

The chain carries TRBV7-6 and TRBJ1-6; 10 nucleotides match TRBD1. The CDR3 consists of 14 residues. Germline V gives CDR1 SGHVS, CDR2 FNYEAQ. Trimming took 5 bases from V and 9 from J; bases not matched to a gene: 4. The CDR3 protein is CASSTTGGLSPLHF. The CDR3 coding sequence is TGTGCCAGCAGCACGACAGGGGGCCTTTCACCCCTCCACTTT.

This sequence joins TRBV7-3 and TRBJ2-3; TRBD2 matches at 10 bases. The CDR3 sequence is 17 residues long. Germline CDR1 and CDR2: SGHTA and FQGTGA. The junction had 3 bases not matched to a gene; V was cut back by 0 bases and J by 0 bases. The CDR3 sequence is CASSLTASGSSTDTQYF. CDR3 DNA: TGTGCCAGCAGCTTAACAGCTAGCGGGAGTAGCACAGATACGCAGTATTTT.

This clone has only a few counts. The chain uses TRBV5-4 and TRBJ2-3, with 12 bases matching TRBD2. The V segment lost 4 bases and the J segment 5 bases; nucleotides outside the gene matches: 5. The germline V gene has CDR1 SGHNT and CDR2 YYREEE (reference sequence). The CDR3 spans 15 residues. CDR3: CASSPTSGRRDTQYF. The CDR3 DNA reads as TGTGCCAGCAGCCCCACTAGCGGGAGGCGAGATACGCAGTATTTT.

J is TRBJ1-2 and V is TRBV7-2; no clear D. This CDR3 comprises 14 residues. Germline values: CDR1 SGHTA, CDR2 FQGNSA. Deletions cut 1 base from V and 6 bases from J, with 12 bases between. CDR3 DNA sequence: TGTGCCAGCAGCTTAGTTCGTAGGACTGATGGCTACACCTTC. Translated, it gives CASSLVRRTDGYTF.

This CDR3 is CAWRFTGLAEGRAQFF. The CDR3 nucleotides read TGTGCCTGGAGATTCACTGGACTAGCGGAGGGGAGGGCCCAGTTCTTC. The chain employs TRBV30 and TRBJ2-1; 10 bases align to TRBD2. The CDR3 extends over 16 amino acids. After removal of 3 bases from V and 13 bases from J, the junction contained 18 bases not matched to a gene. Germline assignment: CDR1 GTSNPN and CDR2 SVGIG (reference sequence).

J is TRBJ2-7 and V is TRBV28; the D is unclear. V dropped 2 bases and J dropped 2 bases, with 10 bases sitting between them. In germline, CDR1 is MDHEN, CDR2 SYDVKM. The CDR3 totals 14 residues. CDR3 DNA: TGTGCCAGCAGTTTAGGGCAGTCGCCCTACGAGCAGTACTTC. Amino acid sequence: CASSLGQSPYEQYF.

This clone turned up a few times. The DNA of the CDR3 is TGTGCCAGCTCACGAGGACAGGAGCCGTACGAGCAGTACTTC. This codes for CASSRGQEPYEQYF. V usage is TRBV18 and J usage is TRBJ2-7, with 7 positions matching TRBD1. V was clipped by 4 bases and J by 4 bases; unmatched bases: 7. Germline CDR1 is KGHSH and CDR2 is LQKENI. The CDR3 runs 14 residues.

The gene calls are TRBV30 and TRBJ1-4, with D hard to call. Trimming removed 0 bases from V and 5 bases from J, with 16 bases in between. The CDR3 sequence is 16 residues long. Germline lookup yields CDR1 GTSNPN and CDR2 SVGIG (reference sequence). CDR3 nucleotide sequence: TGTGCCTGGAGTGTAATCCGAAGTTTACTAAATGAAAAACTGTTTTTT. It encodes CAWSVIRSLLNEKLFF.

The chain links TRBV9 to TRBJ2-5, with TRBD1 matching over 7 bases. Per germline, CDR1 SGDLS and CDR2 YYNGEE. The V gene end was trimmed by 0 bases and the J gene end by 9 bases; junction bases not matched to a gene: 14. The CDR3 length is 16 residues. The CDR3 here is CASSVGIGQGERAQYF. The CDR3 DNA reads TGTGCCAGCAGCGTAGGGATTGGGCAGGGGGAGAGGGCCCAGTACTTC.

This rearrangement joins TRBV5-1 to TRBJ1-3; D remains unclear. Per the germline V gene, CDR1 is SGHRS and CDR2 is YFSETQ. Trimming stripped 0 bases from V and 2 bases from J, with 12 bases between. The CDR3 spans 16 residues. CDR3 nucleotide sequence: TGCGCCAGCAGCTTGGCGCAGATTAATGCTGGAAACACCATATATTTT. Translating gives CASSLAQINAGNTIYF. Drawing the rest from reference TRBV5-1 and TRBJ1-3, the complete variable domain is KAGVTQTPRYLIKTRGQQVTLSCSPISGHRSVSWYQQTPGQGLQFLFEYFSETQRNKGNFPGRFSGRQFSNSRSEMNVSTLELGDSALYLCASSLAQINAGNTIYFGEGSWLTVV.

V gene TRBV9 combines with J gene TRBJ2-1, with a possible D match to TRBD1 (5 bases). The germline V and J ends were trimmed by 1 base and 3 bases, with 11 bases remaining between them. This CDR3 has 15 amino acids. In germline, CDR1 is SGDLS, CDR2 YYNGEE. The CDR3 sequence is CASSVLGRVYNEQFF. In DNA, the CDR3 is TGTGCCAGCAGCGTACTAGGCAGGGTCTACAATGAGCAGTTCTTC.